This T cell receptor (beta chain) was sequenced for a study of cytomegalovirus exposure and HLA in healthy donors (TCRdb year 2017). Study-wide context: According to a later analysis, one platform produced both the approximately 110 validation repertoires and the 620 or so repertoires of the first cohort. The study aimed to test whether signatures of past pathogen exposure could be identified by cataloging public T cell receptors. Besides the first cohort of roughly 700 subjects, a separate validation cohort made up of 95 to 150 different subjects was used. To predict cytomegalovirus infection status, the study combined high-throughput TCR immunosequencing, statistical association of individual TCRs with disease status, and machine learning. Summary of the overall study and its limitations: In a later analysis, TCRs clustered in the first cohort were found to also tend to co-occur in the 110 or so validation repertoires, with 94% of cluster scores above 0. In vitro tests confirmed that three of the cytomegalovirus-associated TCR beta chains recognize cytomegalovirus antigens. All 120 or so repertoires were used to score co-occurrence in the validation cohort in a later analysis, because that analysis had no HLA typing for the cohort. A total of 150 to 200 TCR beta chains were listed by the study as associated with cytomegalovirus. Most TCR sequences were observed very rarely across donors, whereas some public TCRs were present in many individuals. It was suggested by the authors that the approach could potentially be generalized to other disease states and immunological phenotypes. In both the original and validation cohorts, the classifier was reported to diagnose cytomegalovirus status with high specificity and sensitivity.

Separate from the roughly 650-subject first cohort, the validation cohort of about 120 subjects was the group to which the donors belonged. Notes on this clone: This receptor's antigen is unknown. It has no much larger one-base neighbor in the sample; base qualities were not kept.

The CDR3 runs 15 residues from the cysteine to the phenylalanine. Only CDR3 DNA remains: 45 bases, in frame from the first base. V is shortened by 2 bases, J by 2 bases, and the region joining them spans 12 bases. Reading the germline V gene gives CDR1 KGHSH and CDR2 LQKENI. Library method: the immunoSEQ multiplex PCR assay. The published analysis was carried out like this. A statistical classification framework was built for diagnosing cytomegalovirus status from the catalog of TCR beta chain sequences. TCRdb provides this immuneACCESS table in a form limited to in-frame rearrangements. Some clones are lacking; in checked studies, under half of them reflect an unresolved V gene, and why the rest are absent is not known. D and trimming were read from the DNA, whereas the V and J calls and clone size are those reported in that table. The sample table holds around 220,000 clones, of which 88% were seen once. The ten most abundant clones make up 2.9% of the sample.

The sequence is built from TRBV18 and TRBJ2-5, with no confident D gene call. The receptor was derived from a woman between 18 and 30 years old in good health and CMV-seronegative. The source material was PBMCs. The CDR3 loop reads CASSPGYGWQETQYF. DNA sequence: TGTGCCAGCTCACCAGGCTACGGGTGGCAAGAGACCCAGTACTTC.